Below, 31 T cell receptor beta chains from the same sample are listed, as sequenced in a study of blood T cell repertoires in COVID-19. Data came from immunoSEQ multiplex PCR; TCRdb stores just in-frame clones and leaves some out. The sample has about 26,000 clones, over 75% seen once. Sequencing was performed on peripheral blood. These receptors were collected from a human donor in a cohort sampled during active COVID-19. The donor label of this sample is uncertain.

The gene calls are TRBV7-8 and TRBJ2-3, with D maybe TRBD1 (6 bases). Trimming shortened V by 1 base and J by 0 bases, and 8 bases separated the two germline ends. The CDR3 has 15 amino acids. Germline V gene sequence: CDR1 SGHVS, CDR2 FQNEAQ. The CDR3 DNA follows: TGTGCCAGCAGCTTAGAGGGACAAAGCACAGATACGCAGTATTTT. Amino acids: CASSLEGQSTDTQYF.

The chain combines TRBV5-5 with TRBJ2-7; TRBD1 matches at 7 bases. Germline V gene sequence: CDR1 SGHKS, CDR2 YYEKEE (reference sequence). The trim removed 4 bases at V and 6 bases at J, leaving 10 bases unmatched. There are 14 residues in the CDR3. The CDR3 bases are TGTGCCAGCAGCCAAGGGGGCCAATTCGGCGAGCAGTACTTC. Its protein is CASSQGGQFGEQYF.

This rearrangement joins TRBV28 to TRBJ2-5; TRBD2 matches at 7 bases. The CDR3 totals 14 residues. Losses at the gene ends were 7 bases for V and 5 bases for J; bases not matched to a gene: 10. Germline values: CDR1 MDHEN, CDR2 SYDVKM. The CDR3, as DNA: TGTGCCAGCAATCGTTGGGAGGGTGAGGAGACCCAGTACTTC. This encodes CASNRWEGEETQYF.

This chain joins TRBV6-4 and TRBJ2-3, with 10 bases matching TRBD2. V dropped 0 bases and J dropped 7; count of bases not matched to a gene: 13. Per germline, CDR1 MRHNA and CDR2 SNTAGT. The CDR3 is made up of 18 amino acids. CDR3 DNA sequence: TGTGCCAGCAGTGACTCCCCTAGCGGGGGACTAGCGACGAATACGCAGTATTTT. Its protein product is CASSDSPSGGLATNTQYF.

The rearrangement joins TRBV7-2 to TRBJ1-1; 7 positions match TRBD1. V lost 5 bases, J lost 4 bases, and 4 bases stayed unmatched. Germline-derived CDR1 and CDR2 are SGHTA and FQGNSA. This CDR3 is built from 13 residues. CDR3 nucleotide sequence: TGTGCCAGCAGCACTAGACAGGGCACTGAAGCTTTCTTT. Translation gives CASSTRQGTEAFF. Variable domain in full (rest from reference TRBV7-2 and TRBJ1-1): GAGVSQSPSNKVTEKGKDVELRCDPISGHTALYWYRQSLGQGLEFLIYFQGNSAPDKSGLPSDRFSAERTGGSVSTLTIQRTQQEDSAVYLCASSTRQGTEAFFGQGTRLTVV.

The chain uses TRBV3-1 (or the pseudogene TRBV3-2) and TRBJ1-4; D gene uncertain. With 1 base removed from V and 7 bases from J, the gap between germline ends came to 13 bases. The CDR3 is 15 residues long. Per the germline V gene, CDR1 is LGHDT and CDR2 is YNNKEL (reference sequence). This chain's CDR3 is CASSQGLGGSEKLFF. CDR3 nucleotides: TGTGCCAGCAGCCAAGGCTTGGGAGGAAGTGAAAAACTGTTTTTT.

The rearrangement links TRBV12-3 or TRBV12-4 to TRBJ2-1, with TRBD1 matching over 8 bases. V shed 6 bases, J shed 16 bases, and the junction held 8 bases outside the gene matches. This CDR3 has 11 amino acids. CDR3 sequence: CASSPDRGIFF. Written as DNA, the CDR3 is TGTGCCAGCAGCCCCGACAGGGGTATTTTCTTC.

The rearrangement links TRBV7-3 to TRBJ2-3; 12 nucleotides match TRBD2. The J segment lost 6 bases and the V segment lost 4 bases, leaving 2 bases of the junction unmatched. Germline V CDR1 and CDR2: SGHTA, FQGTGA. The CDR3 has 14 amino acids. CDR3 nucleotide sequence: TGTGCCAGCAGCTCTAGCGGGGGGGCGGATACGCAGTATTTT. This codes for CASSSSGGADTQYF.

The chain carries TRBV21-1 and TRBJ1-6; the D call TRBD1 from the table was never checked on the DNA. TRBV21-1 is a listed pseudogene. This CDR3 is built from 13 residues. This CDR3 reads CASTKQGTSPLHF. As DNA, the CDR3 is TGTGCCAGCACCAAGCAGGGAACCTCACCCCTCCACTTT.

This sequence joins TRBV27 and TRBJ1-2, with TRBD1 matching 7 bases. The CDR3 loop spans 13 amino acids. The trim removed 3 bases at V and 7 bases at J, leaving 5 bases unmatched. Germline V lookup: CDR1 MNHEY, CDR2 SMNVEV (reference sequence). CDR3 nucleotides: TGTGCCAGCAGTTTCGGAGGGGGCGGTGGCTACACCTTC. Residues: CASSFGGGGGYTF.

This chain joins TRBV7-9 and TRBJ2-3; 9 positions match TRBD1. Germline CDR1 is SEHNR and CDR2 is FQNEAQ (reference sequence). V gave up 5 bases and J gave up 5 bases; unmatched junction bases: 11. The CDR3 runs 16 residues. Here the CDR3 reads CASSLISGQGGDTQYF. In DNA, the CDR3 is TGTGCCAGCAGCCTCATATCGGGACAGGGAGGAGATACGCAGTATTTT.

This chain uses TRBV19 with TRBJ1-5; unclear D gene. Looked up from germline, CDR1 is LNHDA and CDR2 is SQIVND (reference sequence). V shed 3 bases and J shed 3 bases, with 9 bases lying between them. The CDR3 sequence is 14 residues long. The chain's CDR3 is CASSILEINQPQHF. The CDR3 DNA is TGTGCCAGTAGTATCTTAGAGATCAATCAGCCCCAGCATTTT.

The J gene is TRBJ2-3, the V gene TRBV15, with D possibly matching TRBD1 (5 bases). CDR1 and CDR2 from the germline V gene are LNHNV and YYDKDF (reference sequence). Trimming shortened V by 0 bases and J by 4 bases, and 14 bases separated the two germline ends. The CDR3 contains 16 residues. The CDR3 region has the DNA TGTGCCACCAGCAGAGACCAGGCGTTAGGGGCAGATACGCAGTATTTT. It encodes CATSRDQALGADTQYF.

The CDR3 DNA is TGTGCCAGCAGTGGAGGAGAGACCCAGTACTTC. Its translation is CASSGGETQYF. This chain connects TRBV2 to TRBJ2-5; D ambiguous. V was cut by 4 bases and J by 4 bases, with 4 bases left in between. The CDR3 is 11 residues long. The germline V gene encodes CDR1 SNHLY and CDR2 FYNNEI.

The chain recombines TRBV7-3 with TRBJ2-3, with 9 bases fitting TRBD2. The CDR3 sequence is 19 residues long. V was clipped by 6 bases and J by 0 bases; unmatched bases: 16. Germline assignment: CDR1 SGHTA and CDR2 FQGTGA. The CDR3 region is CASRQPDTIAGVSTDTQYF. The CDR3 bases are TGTGCCAGCAGGCAACCTGACACTATAGCGGGGGTAAGCACAGATACGCAGTATTTT.

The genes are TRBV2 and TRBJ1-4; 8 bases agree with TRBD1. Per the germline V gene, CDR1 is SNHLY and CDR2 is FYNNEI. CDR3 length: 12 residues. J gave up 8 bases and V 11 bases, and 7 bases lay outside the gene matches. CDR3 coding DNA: TGTGCCGGATCCAGGGGGCGGGAAAAACTGTTTTTT. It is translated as CAGSRGREKLFF.

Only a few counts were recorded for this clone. CDR3 sequence reads: CASSPVGGGYNEQFF. CDR3 bases: TGCGCCAGCAGCCCGGTGGGCGGGGGTTACAATGAGCAGTTCTTC. V gene TRBV4-3 combines with J gene TRBJ2-1; 7 bases agree with TRBD2. Trimming at V came to 4 bases and at J to 4 bases, leaving 7 bases not matched to a gene. This CDR3 contains 15 residues. Germline CDR1 is LGHNA and CDR2 is YSLEER.

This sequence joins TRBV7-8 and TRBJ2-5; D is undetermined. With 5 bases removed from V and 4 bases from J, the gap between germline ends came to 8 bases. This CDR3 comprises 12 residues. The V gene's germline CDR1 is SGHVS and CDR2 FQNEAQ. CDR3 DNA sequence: TGTGCCAGCAGCCCCTCCCGAGAGACCCAGTACTTC. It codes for CASSPSRETQYF.

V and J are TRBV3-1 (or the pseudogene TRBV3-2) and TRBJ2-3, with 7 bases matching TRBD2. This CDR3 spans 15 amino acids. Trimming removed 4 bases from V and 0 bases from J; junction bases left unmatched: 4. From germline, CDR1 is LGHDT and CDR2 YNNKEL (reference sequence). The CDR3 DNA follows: TGTGCCAGCAGCCTCGGGACTAAAAGCACAGATACGCAGTATTTT. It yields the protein CASSLGTKSTDTQYF.

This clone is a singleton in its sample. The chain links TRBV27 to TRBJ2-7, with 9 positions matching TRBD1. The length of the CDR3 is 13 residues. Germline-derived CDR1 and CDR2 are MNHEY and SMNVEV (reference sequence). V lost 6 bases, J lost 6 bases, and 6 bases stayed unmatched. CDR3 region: CASRRQGVLEQYF. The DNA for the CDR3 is TGTGCCAGCAGGCGACAGGGGGTCCTCGAGCAGTACTTC.

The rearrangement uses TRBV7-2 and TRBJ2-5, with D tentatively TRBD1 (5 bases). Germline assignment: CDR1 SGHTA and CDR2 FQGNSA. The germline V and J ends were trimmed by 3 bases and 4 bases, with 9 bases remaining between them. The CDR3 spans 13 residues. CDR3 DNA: TGTGCCAGCAGCTTGGGGCCGGGAGAGACCCAGTACTTC. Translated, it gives CASSLGPGETQYF.

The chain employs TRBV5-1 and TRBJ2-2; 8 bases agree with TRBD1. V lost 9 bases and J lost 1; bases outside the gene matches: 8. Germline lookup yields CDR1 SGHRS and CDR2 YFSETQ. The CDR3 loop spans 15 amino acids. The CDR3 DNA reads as TGCGCCACCTACCCCGGGACAGGGAACACCGGGGAGCTGTTTTTT. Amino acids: CATYPGTGNTGELFF.

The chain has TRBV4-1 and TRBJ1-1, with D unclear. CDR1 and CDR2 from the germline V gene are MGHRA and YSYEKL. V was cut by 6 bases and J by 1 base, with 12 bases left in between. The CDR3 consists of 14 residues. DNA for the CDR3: TGCGCCAGCAGACATACAACCTCGAACACTGAAGCTTTCTTT. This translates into CASRHTTSNTEAFF.

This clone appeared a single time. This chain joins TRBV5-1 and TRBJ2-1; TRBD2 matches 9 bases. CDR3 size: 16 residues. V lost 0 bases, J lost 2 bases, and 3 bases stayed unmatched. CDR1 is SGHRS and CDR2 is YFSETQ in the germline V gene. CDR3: CASSLGSSGAYNEQFF. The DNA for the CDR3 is TGCGCCAGCAGCTTGGGGTCTAGCGGGGCCTACAATGAGCAGTTCTTC.

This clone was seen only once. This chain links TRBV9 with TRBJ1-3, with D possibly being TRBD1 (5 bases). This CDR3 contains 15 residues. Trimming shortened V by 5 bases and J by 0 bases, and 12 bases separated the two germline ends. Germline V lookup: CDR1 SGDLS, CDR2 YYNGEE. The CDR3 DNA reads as TGTGCCAGCAGTCCTGTCCAGGGCTCTGGAAACACCATATATTTT. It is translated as CASSPVQGSGNTIYF.

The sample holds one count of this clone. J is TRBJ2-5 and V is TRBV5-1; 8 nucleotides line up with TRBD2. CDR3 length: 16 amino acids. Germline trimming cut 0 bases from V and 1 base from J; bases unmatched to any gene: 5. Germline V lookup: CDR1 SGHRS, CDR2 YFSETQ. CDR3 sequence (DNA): TGCGCCAGCAGCTTGGTCGGCGGGGGGCTCCAAGAGACCCAGTACTTC. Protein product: CASSLVGGGLQETQYF. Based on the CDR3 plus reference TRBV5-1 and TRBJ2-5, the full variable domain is KAGVTQTPRYLIKTRGQQVTLSCSPISGHRSVSWYQQTPGQGLQFLFEYFSETQRNKGNFPGRFSGRQFSNSRSEMNVSTLELGDSALYLCASSLVGGGLQETQYFGPGTRLLVL.

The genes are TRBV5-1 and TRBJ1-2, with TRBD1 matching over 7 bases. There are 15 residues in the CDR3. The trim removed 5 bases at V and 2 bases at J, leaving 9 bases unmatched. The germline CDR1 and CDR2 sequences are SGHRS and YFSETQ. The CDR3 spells CASRSELQGNYGYTF. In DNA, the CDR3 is TGCGCCAGCAGGTCGGAATTACAGGGGAACTATGGCTACACCTTC.

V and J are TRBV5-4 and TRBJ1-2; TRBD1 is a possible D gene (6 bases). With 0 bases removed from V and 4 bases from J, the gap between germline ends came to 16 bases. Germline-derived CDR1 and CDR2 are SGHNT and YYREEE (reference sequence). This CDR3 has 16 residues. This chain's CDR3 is CASSLVSGGAGYGYTF. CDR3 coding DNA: TGTGCCAGCAGCTTGGTTTCGGGGGGCGCCGGCTATGGCTACACCTTC.

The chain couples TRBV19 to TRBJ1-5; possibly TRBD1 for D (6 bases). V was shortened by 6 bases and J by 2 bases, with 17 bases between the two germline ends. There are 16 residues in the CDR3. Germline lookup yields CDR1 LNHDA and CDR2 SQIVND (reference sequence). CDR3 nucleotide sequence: TGTGCCAGTAGACCTAGAATCGAGGGGGGCAATCAGCCCCAGCATTTT. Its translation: CASRPRIEGGNQPQHF.

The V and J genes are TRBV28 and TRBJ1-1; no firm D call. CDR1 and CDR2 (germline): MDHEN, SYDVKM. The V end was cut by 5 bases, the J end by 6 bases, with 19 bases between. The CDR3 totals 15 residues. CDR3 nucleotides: TGTGCCAGCAGTCGGCGTGGTGGCAGCGTATCTGAAGCTTTCTTT. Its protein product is CASSRRGGSVSEAFF.

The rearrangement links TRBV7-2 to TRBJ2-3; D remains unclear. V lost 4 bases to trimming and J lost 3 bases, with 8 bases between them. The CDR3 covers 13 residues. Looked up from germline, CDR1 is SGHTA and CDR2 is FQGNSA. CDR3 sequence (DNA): TGTGCCAGCAGCTCCAAGCTGACAGATACGCAGTATTTT. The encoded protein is CASSSKLTDTQYF.